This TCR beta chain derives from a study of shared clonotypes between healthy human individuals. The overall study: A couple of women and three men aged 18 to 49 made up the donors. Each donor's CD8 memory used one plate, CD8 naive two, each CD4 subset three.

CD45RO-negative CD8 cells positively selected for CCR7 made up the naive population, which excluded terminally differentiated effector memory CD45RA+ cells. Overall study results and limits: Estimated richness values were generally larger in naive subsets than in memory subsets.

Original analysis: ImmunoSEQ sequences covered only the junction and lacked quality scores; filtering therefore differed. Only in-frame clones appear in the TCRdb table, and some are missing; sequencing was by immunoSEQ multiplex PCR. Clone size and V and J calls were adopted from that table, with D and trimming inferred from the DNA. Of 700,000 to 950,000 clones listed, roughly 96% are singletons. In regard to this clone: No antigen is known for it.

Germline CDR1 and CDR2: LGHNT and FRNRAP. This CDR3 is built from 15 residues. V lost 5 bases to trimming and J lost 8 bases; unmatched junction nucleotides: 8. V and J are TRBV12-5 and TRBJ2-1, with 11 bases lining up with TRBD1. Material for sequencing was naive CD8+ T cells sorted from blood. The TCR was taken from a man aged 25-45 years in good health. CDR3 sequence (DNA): TGTGCTAGTGGTAACCCGGGACAGGGGGTAGATGAGCAGTTCTTC. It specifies CASGNPGQGVDEQFF. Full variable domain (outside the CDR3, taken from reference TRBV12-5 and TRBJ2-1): DARVTQTPRHKVTEMGQEVTMRCQPILGHNTVFWYRQTMMQGLELLAYFRNRAPLDDSGMPKDRFSAEMPDATLATLKIQPSEPRDSAVYFCASGNPGQGVDEQFFGPGTRLTVL.